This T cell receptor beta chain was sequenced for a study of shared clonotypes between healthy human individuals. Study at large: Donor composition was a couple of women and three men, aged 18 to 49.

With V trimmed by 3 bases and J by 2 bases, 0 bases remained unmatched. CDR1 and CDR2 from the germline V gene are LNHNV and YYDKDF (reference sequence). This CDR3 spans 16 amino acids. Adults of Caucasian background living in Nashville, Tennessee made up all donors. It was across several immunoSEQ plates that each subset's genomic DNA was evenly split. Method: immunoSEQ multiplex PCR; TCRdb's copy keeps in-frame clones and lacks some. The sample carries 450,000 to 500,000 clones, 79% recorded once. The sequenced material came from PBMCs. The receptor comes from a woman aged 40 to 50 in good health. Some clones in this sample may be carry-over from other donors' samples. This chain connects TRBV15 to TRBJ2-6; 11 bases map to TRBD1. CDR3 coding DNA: TGTGCCACCAGCAGGGACAGGGGGCCTGGGGCCAACGTCCTGACTTTC. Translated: CATSRDRGPGANVLTF.